The present T cell receptor beta chain was sequenced within a study of PD-1 blockade in classical Hodgkin lymphoma. Regarding the study as a whole: Complete responders possessed baseline diversity comparable to newly diagnosed patients. Relative to healthy donors, newly diagnosed patients reportedly had lower baseline TCR diversity, which was reported as lower still in relapsed/refractory patients. Significant TCR diversity gains by C4D1 occurred in CD4+ but not CD8+ cells.

Each patient's relapse followed autologous stem cell transplantation, and brentuximab vedotin exposure varied. Generated by immunoSEQ multiplex PCR, the TCRdb table keeps only in-frame clones and is missing some. The table shows more than 140,000 clones, with approximately 72% occurring only once. A remark on this clone: Its antigen is not known.

The sequence derives from a human donor with classical Hodgkin lymphoma. The specimen comprised peripheral blood mononuclear cells (PBMCs), sampled before the second cycle of nivolumab.

CDR3 nucleotide sequence: TGTGCCATCTACGAGCAGTACTTC. Translation gives CAIYEQYF. The V gene is TRBV6-1, the J gene TRBJ2-7; D is unresolved. Germline lookup yields CDR1 MNHNS and CDR2 SASEGT. Trimming took off 10 bases at V and 3 bases at J, with 1 base between the two ends. CDR3 size: 8 residues.